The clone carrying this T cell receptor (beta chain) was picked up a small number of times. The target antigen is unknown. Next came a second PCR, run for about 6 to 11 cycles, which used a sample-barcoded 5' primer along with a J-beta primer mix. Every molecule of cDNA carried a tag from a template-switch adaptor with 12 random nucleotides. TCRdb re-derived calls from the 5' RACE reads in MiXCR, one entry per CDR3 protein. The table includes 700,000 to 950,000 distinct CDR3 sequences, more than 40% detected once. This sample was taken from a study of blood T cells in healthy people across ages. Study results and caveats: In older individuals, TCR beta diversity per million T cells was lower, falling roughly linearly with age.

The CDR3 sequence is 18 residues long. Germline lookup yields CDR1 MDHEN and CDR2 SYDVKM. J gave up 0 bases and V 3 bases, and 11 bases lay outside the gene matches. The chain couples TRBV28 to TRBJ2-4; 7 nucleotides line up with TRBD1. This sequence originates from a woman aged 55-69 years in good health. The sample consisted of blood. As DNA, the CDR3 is TGTGCCAGCAGTTTTAATGGTATCTCAGGGGGAGCCAAAAACATTCAGTACTTC. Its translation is CASSFNGISGGAKNIQYF.